This T cell receptor beta chain was sequenced during a study of CD8 T cells in Susac syndrome. This CDR3 region has 12 residues. Germline assignment: CDR1 DFQATT and CDR2 SNEGSKA (reference sequence). Trimming took 1 base from V and 1 from J, leaving 3 bases between them. When the RNA was reverse transcribed, random hexamers were used with an input of about 0.45 to 1 ug. The amplification used immunoSEQ multiplex PCR on TCR beta CDR3; it spanned 54 Vbeta and 13 Jbeta. In TCRdb, the immunoSEQ multiplex PCR reads were re-called with MiXCR into one record per CDR3 protein. The sample records around 190,000 distinct CDR3 sequences, roughly 94% being singletons. Sequencing of TCR beta was performed on blood CD8+ and CD4+ T cells. Controls were drawn from healthy donors and were matched for age and sex. The CD8+ and CD4+ T cells were negatively isolated, with the TEMRA cells enriched by FACS.

Sequenced sample: CD4+ T cells from PBMCs. This clonotype was sampled from a human donor in good health. The rearrangement joins TRBV20-1 to TRBJ2-3; D is unclear. The CDR3 DNA follows: TGCAGTGCTAGAGCGGGCACAGATACGCAGTATTTT. Protein sequence: CSARAGTDTQYF.